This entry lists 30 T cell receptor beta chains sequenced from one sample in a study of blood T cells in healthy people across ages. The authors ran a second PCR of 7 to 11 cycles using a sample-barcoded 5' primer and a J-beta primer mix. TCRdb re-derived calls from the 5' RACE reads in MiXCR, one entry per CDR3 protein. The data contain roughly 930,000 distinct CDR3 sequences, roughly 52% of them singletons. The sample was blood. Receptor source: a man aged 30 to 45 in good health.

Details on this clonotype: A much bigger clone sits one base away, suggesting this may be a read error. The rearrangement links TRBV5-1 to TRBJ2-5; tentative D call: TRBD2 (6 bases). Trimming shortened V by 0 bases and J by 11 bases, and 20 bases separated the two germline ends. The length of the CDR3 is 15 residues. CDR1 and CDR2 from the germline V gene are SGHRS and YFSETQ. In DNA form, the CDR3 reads TGCGCCAGCAGCTTGGCAAGGGGAGGCCACAATGAGCAGTACTTC. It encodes CASSLARGGHNEQYF.

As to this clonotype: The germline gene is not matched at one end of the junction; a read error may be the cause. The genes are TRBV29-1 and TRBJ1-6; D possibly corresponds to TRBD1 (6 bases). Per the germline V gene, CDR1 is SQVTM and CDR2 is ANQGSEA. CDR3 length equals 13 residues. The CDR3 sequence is CSVQEQGNSPLHF. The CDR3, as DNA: TGCAGCGTTCAAGAACAGGGAAATTCACCCCTCCACTTT.

The CDR3 coding sequence is TGTGCCAGCAGCTCCCTACGCGCCGGGTCTGGCACTGAAGCTTTCTTT. This codes for CASSSLRAGSGTEAFF. The rearrangement links TRBV11-1 to TRBJ1-1, with D hard to call. This CDR3 comprises 16 residues. The V gene lost 4 bases and the J gene lost 4 bases, with 19 bases spanning the gap. The germline CDR1 and CDR2 sequences are SGHAT and FQDESV (reference sequence).

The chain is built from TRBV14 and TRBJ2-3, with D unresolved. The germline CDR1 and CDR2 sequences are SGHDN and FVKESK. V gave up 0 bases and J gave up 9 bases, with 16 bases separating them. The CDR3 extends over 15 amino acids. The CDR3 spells CASSQDLTRGSTQYF. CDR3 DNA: TGTGCCAGCAGCCAAGATCTGACCCGAGGAAGCACGCAGTATTTT.

The CDR3 reads CASSNCSGAGYNEQFF. In DNA, the CDR3 is TGTGCCAGCAGCAACTGCTCCGGAGCGGGCTACAATGAGCAGTTCTTC. The rearrangement joins TRBV21-1 to TRBJ2-1; the table's TRBD2 call for D was not verified on the DNA. TRBV21-1 constitutes a pseudogene. The CDR3 sequence is 16 residues long.

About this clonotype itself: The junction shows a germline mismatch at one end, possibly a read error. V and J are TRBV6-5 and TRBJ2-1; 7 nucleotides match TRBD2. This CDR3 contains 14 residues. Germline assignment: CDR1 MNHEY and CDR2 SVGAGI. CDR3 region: CASSDSLAVNEQFF. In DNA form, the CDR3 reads TGTGCCAGCAGTGACTCCCTAGCGGTCAATGAGCAGTTCTTC.

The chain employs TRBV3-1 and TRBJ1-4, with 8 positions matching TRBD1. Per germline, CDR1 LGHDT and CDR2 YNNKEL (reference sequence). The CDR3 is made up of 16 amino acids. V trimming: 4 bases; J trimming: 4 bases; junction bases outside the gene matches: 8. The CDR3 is CASSRLATGVNEKLFF. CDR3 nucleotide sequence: TGTGCCAGCAGCCGACTCGCGACAGGGGTTAATGAAAAACTGTTTTTT.

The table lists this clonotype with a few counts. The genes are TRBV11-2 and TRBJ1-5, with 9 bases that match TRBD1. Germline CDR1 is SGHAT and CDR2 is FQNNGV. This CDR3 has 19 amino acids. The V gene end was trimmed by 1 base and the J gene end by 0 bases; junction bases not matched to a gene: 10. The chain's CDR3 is CASSLGVTGGGFSNQPQHF. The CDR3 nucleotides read TGTGCCAGCAGCTTAGGGGTGACAGGGGGGGGGTTTAGCAATCAGCCCCAGCATTTT.

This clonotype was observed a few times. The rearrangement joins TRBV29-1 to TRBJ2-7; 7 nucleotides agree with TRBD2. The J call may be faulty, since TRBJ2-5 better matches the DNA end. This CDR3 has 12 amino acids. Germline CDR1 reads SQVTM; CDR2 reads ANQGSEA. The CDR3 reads CSVALLAETQYF. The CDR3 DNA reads TGCAGCGTTGCTTTACTAGCGGAGACCCAGTACTTC.

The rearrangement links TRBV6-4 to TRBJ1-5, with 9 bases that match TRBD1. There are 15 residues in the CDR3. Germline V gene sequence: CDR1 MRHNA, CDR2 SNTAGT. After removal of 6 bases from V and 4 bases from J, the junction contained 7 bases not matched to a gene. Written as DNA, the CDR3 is TGTGCCAGCAGCCCTGGGACAGGGAAAAATCAGCCCCAGCATTTT. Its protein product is CASSPGTGKNQPQHF.

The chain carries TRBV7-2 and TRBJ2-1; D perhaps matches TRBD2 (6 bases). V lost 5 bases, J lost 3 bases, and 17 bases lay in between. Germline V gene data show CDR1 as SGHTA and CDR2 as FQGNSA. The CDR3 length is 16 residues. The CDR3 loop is CASSRRGSEGYNEQFF. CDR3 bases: TGTGCCAGCAGCAGGAGGGGCTCCGAGGGCTACAATGAGCAGTTCTTC.

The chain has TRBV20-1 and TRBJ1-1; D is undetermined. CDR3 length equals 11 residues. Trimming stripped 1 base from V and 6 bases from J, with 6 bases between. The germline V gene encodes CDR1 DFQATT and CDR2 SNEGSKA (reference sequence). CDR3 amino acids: CSARGAPEAFF. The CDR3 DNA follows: TGCAGTGCTAGAGGGGCTCCTGAAGCTTTCTTT.

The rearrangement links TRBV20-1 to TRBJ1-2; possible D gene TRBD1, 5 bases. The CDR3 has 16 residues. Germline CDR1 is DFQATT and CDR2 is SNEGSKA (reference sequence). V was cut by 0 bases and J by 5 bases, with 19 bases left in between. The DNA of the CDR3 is TGCAGTGCTAGAGATCCTCTAAGGGGCCGAGGGTATGGCTACACCTTC. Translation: CSARDPLRGRGYGYTF.

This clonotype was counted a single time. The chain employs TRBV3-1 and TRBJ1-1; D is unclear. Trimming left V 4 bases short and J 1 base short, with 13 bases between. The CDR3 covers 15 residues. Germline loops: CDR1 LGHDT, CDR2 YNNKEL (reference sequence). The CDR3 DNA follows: TGTGCCAGCAGCCCGGGCATGGGTGGGAACACTGAAGCTTTCTTT. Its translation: CASSPGMGGNTEAFF.

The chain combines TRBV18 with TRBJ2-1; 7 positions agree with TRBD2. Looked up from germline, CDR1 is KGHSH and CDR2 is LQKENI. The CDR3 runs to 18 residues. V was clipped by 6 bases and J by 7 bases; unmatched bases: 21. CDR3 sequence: CASSYQDWRGSGANEQFF. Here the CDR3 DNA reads TGTGCCAGCTCGTACCAAGACTGGCGGGGGAGCGGAGCAAATGAGCAGTTCTTC.

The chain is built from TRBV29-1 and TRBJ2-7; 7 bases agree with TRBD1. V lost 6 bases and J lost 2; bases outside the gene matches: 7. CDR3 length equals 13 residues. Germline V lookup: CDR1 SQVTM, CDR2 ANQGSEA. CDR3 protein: CSVERQGTYEQYF. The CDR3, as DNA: TGCAGCGTGGAACGACAGGGTACCTACGAGCAGTACTTC.

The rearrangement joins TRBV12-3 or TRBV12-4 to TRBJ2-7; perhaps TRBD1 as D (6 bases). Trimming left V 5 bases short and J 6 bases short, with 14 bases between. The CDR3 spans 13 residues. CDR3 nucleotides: TGTGCCAGCAGTCCGGGACAAGTCCCCGAGCAGTACTTC. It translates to CASSPGQVPEQYF.

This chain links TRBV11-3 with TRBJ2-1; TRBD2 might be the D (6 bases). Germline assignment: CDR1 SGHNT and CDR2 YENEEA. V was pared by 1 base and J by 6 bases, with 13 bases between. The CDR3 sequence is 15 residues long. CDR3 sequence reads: CASSLGAGPGNEQFF. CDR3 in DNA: TGTGCCAGCAGCTTAGGTGCGGGGCCCGGCAATGAGCAGTTCTTC.

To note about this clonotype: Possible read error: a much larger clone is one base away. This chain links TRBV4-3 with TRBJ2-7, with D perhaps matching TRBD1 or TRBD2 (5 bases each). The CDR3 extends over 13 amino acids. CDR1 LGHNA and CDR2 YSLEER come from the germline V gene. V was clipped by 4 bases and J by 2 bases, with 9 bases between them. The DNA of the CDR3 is TGCGCCAGCAGCCGGGACCTAGCCTACGAGCAGTACTTC. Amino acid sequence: CASSRDLAYEQYF.

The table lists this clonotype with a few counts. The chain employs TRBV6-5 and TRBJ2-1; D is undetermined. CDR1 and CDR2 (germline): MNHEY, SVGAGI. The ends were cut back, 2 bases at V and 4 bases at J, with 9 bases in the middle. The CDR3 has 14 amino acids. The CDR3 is CASSYRQSYNEQFF. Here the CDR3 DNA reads TGTGCCAGCAGTTACCGCCAGTCTTACAATGAGCAGTTCTTC.

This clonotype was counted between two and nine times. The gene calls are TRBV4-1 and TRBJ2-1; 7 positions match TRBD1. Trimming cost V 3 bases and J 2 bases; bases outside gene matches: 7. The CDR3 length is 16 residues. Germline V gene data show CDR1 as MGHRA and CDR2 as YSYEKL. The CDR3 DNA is TGCGCCAGCAGCCAGTCAACAGGGGCCCCCTACAATGAGCAGTTCTTC. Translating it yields CASSQSTGAPYNEQFF.

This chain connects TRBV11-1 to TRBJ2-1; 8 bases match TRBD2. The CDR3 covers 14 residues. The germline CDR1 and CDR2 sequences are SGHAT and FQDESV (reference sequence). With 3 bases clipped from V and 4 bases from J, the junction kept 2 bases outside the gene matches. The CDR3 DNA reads TGTGCCAGCAGCTTCCGGGGGGGGTACAATGAGCAGTTCTTC. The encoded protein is CASSFRGGYNEQFF.

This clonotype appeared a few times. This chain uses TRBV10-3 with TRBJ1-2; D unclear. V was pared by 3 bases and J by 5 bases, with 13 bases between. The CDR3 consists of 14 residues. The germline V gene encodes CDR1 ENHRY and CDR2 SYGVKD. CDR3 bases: TGTGCCATCAGTGAAGGCGGCCGCATATATGGCTACACCTTC. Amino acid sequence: CAISEGGRIYGYTF.

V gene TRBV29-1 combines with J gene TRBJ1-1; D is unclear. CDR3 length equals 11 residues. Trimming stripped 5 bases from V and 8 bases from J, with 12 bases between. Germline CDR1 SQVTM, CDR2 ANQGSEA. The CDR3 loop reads CSVLVSSEAFF. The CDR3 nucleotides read TGCAGCGTTTTAGTTTCGTCCGAAGCTTTCTTT.

CDR3 nucleotide sequence: TGCGCCAGCAGCCAATGGGGTCAAGAGACCCAGTACTTC. Protein: CASSQWGQETQYF. The V and J genes are TRBV4-1 and TRBJ2-5; no definite D call. The CDR3 covers 13 residues. Trimming took 2 bases from V and 2 from J, leaving 6 bases between them. CDR1 and CDR2 from the germline V gene are MGHRA and YSYEKL.

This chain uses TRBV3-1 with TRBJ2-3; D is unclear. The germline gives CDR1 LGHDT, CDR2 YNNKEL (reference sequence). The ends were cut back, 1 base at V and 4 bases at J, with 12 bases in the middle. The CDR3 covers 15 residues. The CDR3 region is CASSQVDQRPDTQYF. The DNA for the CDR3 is TGTGCCAGCAGCCAAGTCGATCAGAGGCCAGATACGCAGTATTTT.

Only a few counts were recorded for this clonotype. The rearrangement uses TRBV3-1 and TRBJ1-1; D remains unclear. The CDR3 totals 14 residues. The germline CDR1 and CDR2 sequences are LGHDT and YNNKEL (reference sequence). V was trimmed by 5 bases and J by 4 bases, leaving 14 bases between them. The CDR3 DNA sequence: TGTGCCAGCAGCTCCCGGACGTCCTCCACTGAAGCTTTCTTT. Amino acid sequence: CASSSRTSSTEAFF.

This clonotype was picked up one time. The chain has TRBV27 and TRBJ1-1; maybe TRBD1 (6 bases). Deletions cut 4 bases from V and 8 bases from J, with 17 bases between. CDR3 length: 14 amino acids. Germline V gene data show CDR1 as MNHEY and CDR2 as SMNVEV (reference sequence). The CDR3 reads CASSSQLSDREAFF. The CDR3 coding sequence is TGTGCCAGCAGTTCCCAATTAAGTGACAGGGAAGCTTTCTTT.

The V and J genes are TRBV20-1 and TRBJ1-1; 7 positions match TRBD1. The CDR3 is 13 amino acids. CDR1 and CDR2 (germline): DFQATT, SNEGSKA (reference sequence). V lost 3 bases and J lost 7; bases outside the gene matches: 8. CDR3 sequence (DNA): TGCAGTGCTAGGCCTACCTCAGGGGGTGAAGCTTTCTTT. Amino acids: CSARPTSGGEAFF.

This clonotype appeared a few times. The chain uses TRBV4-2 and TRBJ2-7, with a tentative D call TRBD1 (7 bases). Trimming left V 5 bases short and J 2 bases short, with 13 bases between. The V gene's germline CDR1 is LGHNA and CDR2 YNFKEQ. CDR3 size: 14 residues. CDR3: CASSGTGEAYEQYF. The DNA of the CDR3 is TGTGCCAGCAGCGGTACAGGGGAGGCCTACGAGCAGTACTTC.